The T cell receptor (beta chain) under discussion was sequenced for a study of T cell repertoires in cytomegalovirus infection. Study observations and caveats: Accumulated public TCR beta family frequency recognized individuals carrying CMV together with the relevant HLA.

The germline V gene has CDR1 SGHVS and CDR2 FNYEAQ. Trimming removed 5 bases at V and 4 bases at J, with 18 bases between. The CDR3 is 15 amino acids. TCRdb used MiXCR to reprocess the reads, holding one entry per CDR3 protein. This sample has tens of thousands of distinct CDR3 sequences, with about a fifth found just once. To note about this clonotype: The antigen is not known.

The sequence came from a human donor in good health (CMV status not recorded). Some clones in this sample may be carry-over from other donors' samples. This chain uses TRBV7-6 with TRBJ2-7, with unresolved D. Sequences were derived from CD8+ T cells from cultured PBMCs, sampled from culture after CMV antigen stimulation. This chain's CDR3 is CASSREPGPLYEQYF. The CDR3 nucleotides read TGTGCCAGCAGCAGAGAGCCCGGGCCCCTATACGAGCAGTACTTC.